The sequence of this T cell receptor beta chain was determined in a study of T cell repertoires in ileal Crohn's disease. Sequenced by immunoSEQ multiplex PCR; TCRdb stores in-frame clones only, minus some. The sample consists of some 7,100 clones, around 70% of them appearing once. The CDR3 is 15 residues long. J was trimmed by 2 bases and V by 4 bases; bases with no gene match: 4. CDR1 and CDR2 from the germline V gene are SNHLY and FYNNEI. Time point given: neoterminal ileum biopsy at postoperative endoscopy, about 6 months after surgery. V gene TRBV2 combines with J gene TRBJ1-4; 7 positions agree with TRBD1. The specimen sequenced was ileal tissue. The receptor was isolated from an adult with Crohn's disease. The CDR3 protein is CASSAQGETNEKLFF. The CDR3 DNA is TGTGCCAGCAGTGCCCAGGGGGAGACTAATGAAAAACTGTTTTTT.